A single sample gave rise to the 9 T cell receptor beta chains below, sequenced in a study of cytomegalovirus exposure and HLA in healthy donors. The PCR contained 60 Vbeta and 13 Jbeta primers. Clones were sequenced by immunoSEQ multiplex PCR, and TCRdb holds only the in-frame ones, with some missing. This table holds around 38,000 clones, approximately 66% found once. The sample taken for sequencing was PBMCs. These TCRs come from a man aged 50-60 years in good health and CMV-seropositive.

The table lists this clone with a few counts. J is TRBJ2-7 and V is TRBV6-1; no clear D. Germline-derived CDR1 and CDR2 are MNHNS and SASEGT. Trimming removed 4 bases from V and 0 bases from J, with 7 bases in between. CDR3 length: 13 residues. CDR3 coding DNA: TGTGCCAGCAGTGTAACAGCCTCCTACGAGCAGTACTTC. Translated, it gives CASSVTASYEQYF.

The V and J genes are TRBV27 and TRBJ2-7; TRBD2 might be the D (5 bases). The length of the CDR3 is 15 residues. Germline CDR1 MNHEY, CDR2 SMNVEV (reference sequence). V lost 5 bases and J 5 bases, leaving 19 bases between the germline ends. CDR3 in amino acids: CASSPPVAAGNEQYF. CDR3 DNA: TGTGCCAGCAGTCCCCCTGTGGCAGCCGGGAACGAGCAGTACTTC.

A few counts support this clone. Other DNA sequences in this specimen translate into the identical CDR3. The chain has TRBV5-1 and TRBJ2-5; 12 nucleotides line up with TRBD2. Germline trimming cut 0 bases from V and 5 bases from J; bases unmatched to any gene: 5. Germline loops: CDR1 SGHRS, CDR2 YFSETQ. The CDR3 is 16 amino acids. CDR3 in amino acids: CASSLALAGGLETQYF. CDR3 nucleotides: TGCGCCAGCAGCTTGGCTCTAGCGGGGGGGCTGGAGACCCAGTACTTC.

This CDR3 reads CASSPPSGEYNEQFF. The CDR3 DNA sequence: TGTGCCAGCAGCCCTCCGAGCGGGGAATACAATGAGCAGTTCTTC. The V and J genes are TRBV11-3 and TRBJ2-1, with 7 bases identical to TRBD2. Looked up from germline, CDR1 is SGHNT and CDR2 is YENEEA. The CDR3 totals 15 residues. Losses at the gene ends were 5 bases for V and 4 bases for J; bases not matched to a gene: 8.

The CDR3 coding sequence is TGTGCCAGCAGTGACGTCGTGACTAGCGATTGGGAGCAGTTCTTC. This translates into CASSDVVTSDWEQFF. The V gene is TRBV2, the J gene TRBJ2-1; 8 bases are a match to TRBD2. Germline CDR1 and CDR2: SNHLY and FYNNEI. J was trimmed by 10 bases and V by 3 bases; bases with no gene match: 11. This CDR3 contains 15 residues.

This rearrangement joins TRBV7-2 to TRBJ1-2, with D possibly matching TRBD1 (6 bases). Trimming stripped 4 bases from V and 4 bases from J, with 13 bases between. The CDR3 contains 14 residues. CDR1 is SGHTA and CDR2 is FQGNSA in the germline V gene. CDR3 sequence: CASSSDRSGYGYTF. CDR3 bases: TGTGCCAGCAGCTCAGACAGGTCTGGCTATGGCTACACCTTC.

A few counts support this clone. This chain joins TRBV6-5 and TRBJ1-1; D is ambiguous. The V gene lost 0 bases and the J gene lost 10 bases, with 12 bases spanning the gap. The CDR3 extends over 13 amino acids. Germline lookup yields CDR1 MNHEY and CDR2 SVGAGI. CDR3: CASSYSLRETAFF. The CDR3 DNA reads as TGTGCCAGCAGTTACTCTTTGCGGGAGACAGCTTTCTTT.

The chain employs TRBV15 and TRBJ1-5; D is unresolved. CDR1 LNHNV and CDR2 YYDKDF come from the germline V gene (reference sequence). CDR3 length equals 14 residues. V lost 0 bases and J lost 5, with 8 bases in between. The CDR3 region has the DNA TGTGCCACCAGCAGAGATCCGACTGATCAGCCCCAGCATTTT. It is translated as CATSRDPTDQPQHF.

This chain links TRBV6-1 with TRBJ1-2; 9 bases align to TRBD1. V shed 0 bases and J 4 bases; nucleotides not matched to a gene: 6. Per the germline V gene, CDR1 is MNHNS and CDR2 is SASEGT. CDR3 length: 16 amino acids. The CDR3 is CASSEAGQGYRYGYTF. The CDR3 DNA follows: TGTGCCAGCAGTGAAGCGGGACAGGGTTATCGCTATGGCTACACCTTC.